This T cell receptor beta chain was sequenced during a study of cytomegalovirus exposure and HLA in healthy donors. The PCR ran on 60 Vbeta and 13 Jbeta primers. Here immunoSEQ multiplex PCR was the method, and the copy in TCRdb shows in-frame clones only, minus some. The sample has 150,000 to 200,000 clones, around 81% seen once; the top ten hold under 2.5%. Healthy donors of bone marrow made up the group. There are 17 residues in the CDR3. Germline V gives CDR1 KGHSH, CDR2 LQKENI. Trimming removed 2 bases from V and 0 bases from J, with 13 bases in between. Sequencing was performed on PBMCs. The V and J genes are TRBV18 and TRBJ2-2; D uncertain. The TCR comes from a woman aged 25 to 45 in good health and CMV-seronegative. This chain's CDR3 is CASSPELIASNTGELFF. CDR3 nucleotides: TGTGCCAGCTCACCAGAGTTGATAGCTTCGAACACCGGGGAGCTGTTTTTT.